This T cell receptor beta chain was captured by sequencing in a study of control samples from healthy donors and cancer patients. TCRdb's copy holds only in-frame clones and misses some; the assay was immunoSEQ multiplex PCR. The table has roughly 100,000 clones, about 89% seen once; the top ten hold about a fifth. Material for sequencing was PBMCs. The sequence was collected from a man in his sixties with lung cancer.

The CDR3 protein is CASSEMGDSYNEQFF. DNA for the CDR3: TGTGCCAGCAGTGAAATGGGAGACTCTTACAATGAGCAGTTCTTC. The chain combines TRBV6-1 with TRBJ2-1, with D possibly matching TRBD2 (5 bases). The CDR3 has 15 amino acids. Germline V gene lookup returns CDR1 MNHNS and CDR2 SASEGT. Deletions cut 2 bases from V and 4 bases from J, with 12 bases between.